A single sample is the source of the 13 T cell receptor beta chains below, sequenced in a study of metastatic and nonmetastatic thyroid tumors. MiXCR re-clonotyped the PCR reads for TCRdb. This table has 10,000 to 15,000 clones, less than 30% appearing once. Thyroid surgery took place with no prior treatment in any patient. Input material: blood. The source of these receptors is a female donor with papillary thyroid cancer or a benign thyroid nodule (not recorded which). Some clones in this sample may be carry-over from other donors' samples.

The rearrangement joins TRBV5-1 to TRBJ2-5, with 7 bases matching TRBD2. This CDR3 region has 15 residues. Looked up from germline, CDR1 is SGHRS and CDR2 is YFSETQ. J lost 3 bases, V lost 4 bases, and 9 bases had no gene match. The CDR3 sequence is CASSRRWSGEETQYF. In nucleotides, the CDR3 is TGCGCCAGCAGCAGGCGGTGGAGCGGGGAAGAGACCCAGTACTTC.

V and J are TRBV3-1 and TRBJ2-7; D gene uncertain. V lost 0 bases and J lost 3, with 6 bases in between. The CDR3 extends over 13 amino acids. Germline CDR1 LGHDT, CDR2 YNNKEL (reference sequence). The CDR3 sequence: CASSQDSGYEQYF. The DNA for the CDR3 is TGTGCCAGCAGCCAAGATTCGGGCTACGAGCAGTACTTC.

By sample share, this clone is medium-sized. This chain uses TRBV27 with TRBJ2-5, with D possibly matching TRBD2 (6 bases). CDR1 and CDR2 (germline): MNHEY, SMNVEV (reference sequence). This CDR3 contains 17 residues. The ends were cut back, 1 base at V and 1 base at J, with 16 bases in the middle. CDR3 in DNA: TGTGCCAGCAGTTTATACGGGAGTGGGGTCCTCCAAGAGACCCAGTACTTC. It yields the protein CASSLYGSGVLQETQYF.

V and J are TRBV10-3 and TRBJ1-1; 7 bases align to TRBD1. The CDR3 totals 14 residues. The ends lost 3 bases at V and 4 bases at J; junction bases unmatched: 5. Germline V CDR1 and CDR2: ENHRY, SYGVKD. For the CDR3, the DNA is TGTGCCATCAGTGACACAGGGGAGACCACTGAAGCTTTCTTT. Translation: CAISDTGETTEAFF.

The V and J genes are TRBV20-1 and TRBJ1-5, with a weak D call TRBD1 (5 bases). The germline V gene encodes CDR1 DFQATT and CDR2 SNEGSKA (reference sequence). V dropped 7 bases and J dropped 2 bases, with 12 bases sitting between them. The CDR3 loop spans 13 amino acids. This CDR3 is CSGGTGCNQPQHF. The CDR3 DNA follows: TGCAGTGGAGGGACGGGGTGCAATCAGCCCCAGCATTTT.

The chain combines TRBV10-3 with TRBJ2-2, with TRBD2 matching 7 bases. This CDR3 spans 16 amino acids. V gave up 7 bases and J gave up 1 base; unmatched junction bases: 9. Germline-derived CDR1 and CDR2 are ENHRY and SYGVKD. The CDR3 DNA reads TGTGCCATCACGGGATGCGGGGGTATGAACACCGGGGAGCTGTTTTTT. It translates to CAITGCGGMNTGELFF.

The genes are TRBV3-1 and TRBJ2-7; possibly TRBD1 for D (6 bases). CDR3 size: 12 residues. The germline V and J ends were trimmed by 8 bases and 6 bases, with 14 bases remaining between them. Per the germline V gene, CDR1 is LGHDT and CDR2 is YNNKEL (reference sequence). This chain's CDR3 is CASGGWGIEQYF. For the CDR3, the DNA is TGTGCCAGCGGGGGCTGGGGAATCGAGCAGTACTTC.

This clone was counted many times. J is TRBJ2-3 and V is TRBV3-2; the tabulated D call, TRBD2, remains unverified against the DNA. TRBV3-2 is a pseudogene segment. This CDR3 is built from 17 residues. Here the CDR3 DNA reads TGTGCCAGCGCGGGGACTAGCGGGGGCCTAAGCACAGATACGCAGTATTTT. Translated, it gives CASAGTSGGLSTDTQYF.

This clone was seen ten or more times. The J gene is TRBJ2-1, the V gene TRBV19, with TRBD2 matching 11 bases. Germline values: CDR1 LNHDA, CDR2 SQIVND (reference sequence). The CDR3 extends over 15 amino acids. The J segment lost 8 bases and the V segment lost 1 base, leaving 4 bases of the junction unmatched. DNA of the CDR3: TGTGCCAGTAGTATAGGTACTAGCGGGAGTTATGAGCAGTTCTTC. Its translation: CASSIGTSGSYEQFF.

At least ten counts were recorded for this clone. The rearrangement uses TRBV10-3 and TRBJ2-3, with unresolved D. Germline values: CDR1 ENHRY, CDR2 SYGVKD. V lost 7 bases and J lost 2, with 13 bases in between. The CDR3 totals 14 residues. CDR3 sequence: CAITNPDSTDTQYF. The CDR3 coding sequence is TGTGCCATCACCAACCCAGACTCCACAGATACGCAGTATTTT.

This chain joins TRBV2 and TRBJ1-1, with TRBD1 matching over 7 bases. Germline CDR1 and CDR2: SNHLY and FYNNEI. CDR3 length: 14 amino acids. With V trimmed by 7 bases and J by 0 bases, 5 bases remained unmatched. The CDR3: CASKSTGLNTEAFF. CDR3 coding DNA: TGTGCCAGCAAATCGACAGGGCTGAACACTGAAGCTTTCTTT.

By its share, this clone is medium-sized (0.01 to 0.1%). The chain joins TRBV7-2 to TRBJ1-6, with D perhaps TRBD1 (5 bases). Germline V gene sequence: CDR1 SGHTA, CDR2 FQGNSA. V gave up 5 bases and J gave up 7 bases, with 12 bases separating them. The CDR3 consists of 14 residues. CDR3 in DNA: TGTGCCAGCAGCCCCCAAGGGGTAAATTCACCCCTCCACTTT. Amino acids: CASSPQGVNSPLHF.

This clone is categorized as medium-sized. CDR3 amino acids: CASRTTGQSNYGYTF. DNA for the CDR3: TGTGCCAGCAGAACGACTGGACAGTCTAACTATGGCTACACCTTC. The chain has TRBV6-1 and TRBJ1-2, with D perhaps TRBD1 (6 bases). Germline CDR1 is MNHNS and CDR2 is SASEGT. V gave up 6 bases and J gave up 0 bases, with 14 bases separating them. The CDR3 totals 15 residues.